This T cell receptor (beta chain) was identified during a study of human T cells and chemical hapten exposure (dated by TCRdb to the early 2020s). About the investigation overall: Libraries were combined into a pool for sequencing, and differences in TCR yield between samples came mainly from small differences in library volumes within the pool. Peripheral blood TCR repertoire changes were tracked in vivo in alopecia patients during primary and secondary sensitization to the hapten diphenylcyclopropenone (DPC). From each blood RNA sample, both TCR alpha and TCR beta chains were sequenced.

This clonotype has a count of ten or more. The antigen it recognizes is unknown. It has no much larger one-base neighbor in the sample; base qualities were not kept. Total RNA was isolated from unfractionated whole blood collected in Tempus Blood RNA tubes. About 5 healthy volunteers acted as controls for TCR sequencing and had blood drawn at day 0, 2 weeks and 6 weeks. Beyond this particular receptor, the publication reports: After repeated subsampling, changes were observed in the strength of the expansion versus patch-test correlation and in the threshold at which the correlation became significant. The number of TCRs above 1 in 1000 frequency did not change with DPC sensitization; there was no evidence of global repertoire structure alterations.

The CDR3 spans 19 residues, from the cysteine through the phenylalanine. Of all the DNA, just the CDR3 is kept, 57 bases in frame from base 1. The germline V and J ends show losses of 0 bases and 2 bases respectively, and no gene match explains 9 bases of the junction. CDR1 and CDR2 are read off the germline V gene (reference sequence) as SGHNT and YYREEE. Receptor amplification or capture employed 5' RACE. Sequenced using an Illumina MiSeq. During library preparation, unique molecular identifiers were attached to individual cDNA molecules so that TCRs could be counted in a quantitative, reproducible way. In the paper's pipeline: The median number of TCRs per sample was 90,000 to 100,000, ranging from about 20,000 to 690,600. The Decombinator software suite was used to annotate the V, J and CDR3 of the TCR reads. For the PS versus PT1 abundance plots, all samples were subsampled to the same number of TCRs (28,000). Expanded TCRs were defined as absent before sensitization and observed at least eight times at the 2-week time point. TCRdb trimmed public reads at Q25 via fastp, called clones via MiXCR and kept in-frame beta chains. Each record represents a unique CDR3 protein, reported with the most common genes and DNA among its rows. The V and J calls and clone size come from TCRdb's table, not from the authors' own analysis. Within this sample are around 82,000 distinct CDR3 sequences, with approximately 7.7% of them counted one time only. Clones ranked in the top ten supply around 2.3% of the sample.

In this chain, TRBV5-4 is recombined with TRBJ2-3, with 13 bases aligning to TRBD2. The TCR originated in a male donor in good health. The bases are TGTGCCAGCAGCTTGGCCGGGACTAGCGGGGCCCCCCCCACAGATACGCAGTATTTT. Its protein reads: CASSLAGTSGAPPTDTQYF.